The T cell receptor beta chain under discussion was sequenced for a study of shared clonotypes between healthy human individuals. Study information: Researchers drew samples from a couple of women and three men aged 18 to 49. Points from the study as a whole: The sharing of 4.5% to 5% of naive CD4 clonotypes was seen across several donors.

The CDR3 loop spans 15 amino acids. CDR1 and CDR2 (germline): MNHNY, SVGAGI (reference sequence). V gave up 6 bases and J gave up 6 bases; unmatched junction bases: 9. This clone was found once. Antigen unknown. Profiled with immunoSEQ multiplex PCR; TCRdb holds only in-frame clones, not every one. Here the sample spans a few million clones, around nine tenths being singletons. Every donor, a Caucasian adult, lived in Nashville, Tennessee. Division of CD4+ cells produced a CD45RA+ naive subset and a CD45RA-negative memory subset. J is TRBJ2-1 and V is TRBV6-6; 9 bases are a match to TRBD2. The clonotype originates from a young man in good health. The source material was naive CD4+ T cells sorted from blood. Subset defined: CD45RA+ positively selected. For the CDR3, the DNA is TGTGCCAGCAGGCCCACAGCGGGAGGTTCCAATGAGCAGTTCTTC. The encoded protein is CASRPTAGGSNEQFF.